A single sample gave rise to the 30 T cell receptor beta chains below, sequenced in a study of metastatic and nonmetastatic thyroid tumors (dated by TCRdb to the early 2020s). Receptors were amplified or captured by PCR. Sequencing relied on an Illumina HiSeq 4000. TCRdb redid the processing of the public reads, applying fastp at Q25 and MiXCR, and retained in-frame beta chains. For this sample the table gives fewer than 25,000 clones, of which over 20% were detected only once. The leading ten clones occupy under 15% of the sample. No treatment had been received by any patient before thyroid surgery. Sequenced input: blood. These receptors all come from a male donor with papillary thyroid cancer or a benign thyroid nodule (not recorded which). Some clones in this sample may be carry-over from other donors' samples.

The table lists this clone with a few counts. The junction departs from the called germline gene at one end, perhaps through a read error. This sequence joins TRBV6-1 and TRBJ2-7; D is unresolved. The CDR3 totals 13 residues. The V gene's germline CDR1 is MNHNS and CDR2 SASEGT. This chain's CDR3 is CASERSHGYEHYF. The CDR3, as DNA: TGTGCCAGCGAGAGATCACATGGGTACGAGCATTACTTC.

This clone was observed at least ten times. V is TRBV11-2 and J is TRBJ1-6; 12 positions match TRBD1. The ends lost 3 bases at V and 10 bases at J; junction bases unmatched: 4. The V gene's germline CDR1 is SGHAT and CDR2 FQNNGV. There are 15 residues in the CDR3. DNA for the CDR3: TGTGCCAGCAGCTTCGGGGACAGGGGGCGGTCACCCCTCCACTTT. This gives the protein CASSFGDRGRSPLHF.

This clone was recorded at least ten times. This chain joins TRBV20-1 and TRBJ1-1; D is uncertain. CDR3 length equals 13 residues. Germline CDR1 reads DFQATT; CDR2 reads SNEGSKA (reference sequence). V was pared by 4 bases and J by 5 bases, with 14 bases between. The CDR3 spells CSATKSRGTEAFF. As DNA, the CDR3 is TGCAGTGCTACCAAATCCCGGGGAACTGAAGCTTTCTTT.

The sample holds many counts of this clone. The chain uses TRBV20-1 and TRBJ2-1; 13 nucleotides align to TRBD2. This CDR3 is built from 17 residues. Looked up from germline, CDR1 is DFQATT and CDR2 is SNEGSKA (reference sequence). V was pared by 0 bases and J by 7 bases, with 9 bases of the junction left unmatched. The CDR3 bases are TGCAGTGCTAGAGATACTAGCGGGAGGGCCTTTTTGAATGAGCAGTTCTTC. Residues: CSARDTSGRAFLNEQFF.

By share, this clone counts as medium-sized. This chain's CDR3 is CASSYRQLEAFF. The CDR3 nucleotides are TGTGCCAGCAGTTACCGGCAGCTTGAAGCTTTCTTT. The V and J genes are TRBV6-5 and TRBJ1-1; D not certain. This CDR3 region has 12 residues. Germline CDR1 and CDR2: MNHEY and SVGAGI. Trimming stripped 2 bases from V and 7 bases from J, with 8 bases between.

To note about this clone: The junction and the germline gene differ at one end; a read error may be behind it. The CDR3: CASTEDRGSYEQYF. The CDR3 DNA reads as TGTGCTAGCACCGAGGACAGGGGCTCCTACGAGCAGTACTTC. The genes are TRBV7-7 and TRBJ2-7, with 9 bases that match TRBD1. The CDR3 length is 14 residues. CDR1 is SSHAT, CDR2 FNYEAQ, per germline (reference sequence).

The rearrangement links TRBV7-8 to TRBJ1-5, with D possibly being TRBD1 (6 bases). CDR1 and CDR2 from the germline V gene are SGHVS and FQNEAQ. There are 16 residues in the CDR3. V lost 5 bases and J 0 bases, leaving 14 bases between the germline ends. The CDR3 coding sequence is TGTGCCAGCAGCACCGGGACACCCGTTAGCAATCAGCCCCAGCATTTT. Translated: CASSTGTPVSNQPQHF.

This clone was recorded many times. This chain joins TRBV4-3 and TRBJ2-4; 11 bases are a match to TRBD2. After removal of 1 base from V and 7 bases from J, the junction contained 3 bases not matched to a gene. The CDR3 contains 15 residues. Germline values: CDR1 LGHNA, CDR2 YSLEER. CDR3 DNA sequence: TGCGCCAGCAGCCAAGGGGTAGCGGGAGGGAACATTCAGTACTTC. Its protein product is CASSQGVAGGNIQYF.

This clone was seen a single time. The chain employs TRBV20-1 and TRBJ1-2; weak D call: TRBD1 (5 bases). This CDR3 is 16 amino acids long. Germline V gene sequence: CDR1 DFQATT, CDR2 SNEGSKA (reference sequence). Trimming stripped 4 bases from V and 2 bases from J, with 20 bases between. This CDR3 reads CSATTSRDSLNYGYTF. The CDR3 nucleotides are TGCAGTGCTACGACGTCGCGAGACAGCTTAAACTATGGCTACACCTTC.

A word on this clone: Sequence at one end of the junction differs from germline and may be a read error. The CDR3 loop reads CSAKPSFGPQHF. The CDR3 DNA is TGCAGTGCTAAGCCTAGTTTCGGGCCCCAACATTTT. The chain links TRBV20-1 to TRBJ1-5, with D unclear. The germline CDR1 and CDR2 sequences are DFQATT and SNEGSKA (reference sequence). CDR3 length: 12 residues.

Ten or more counts support this clone. Different DNA sequences within this sample yield the same CDR3. The chain has TRBV6-4 and TRBJ2-1; D is possibly TRBD2 (6 bases). The CDR3 covers 16 residues. The V gene lost 3 bases and the J gene lost 9 bases, with 21 bases spanning the gap. Germline CDR1 reads MRHNA; CDR2 reads SNTAGT. CDR3 in amino acids: CASSESGTLRGGEQFF. The CDR3 DNA is TGTGCCAGCAGTGAATCCGGGACTCTGCGGGGCGGTGAGCAGTTCTTC.

This clone was found many times. The chain recombines TRBV27 with TRBJ2-5; TRBD2 aligns across 8 bases. The length of the CDR3 is 14 residues. The germline gives CDR1 MNHEY, CDR2 SMNVEV (reference sequence). V shed 6 bases, J shed 4 bases, and the junction held 7 bases outside the gene matches. For the CDR3, the DNA is TGTGCCAGCAGCCACCCCACTAGCGGAGAGACCCAGTACTTC. Translated: CASSHPTSGETQYF.

This clone showed up many times. V is TRBV11-2 and J is TRBJ2-7; the D gene is possibly TRBD2 (5 bases). There are 16 residues in the CDR3. V lost 5 bases, J lost 3 bases, and 20 bases lay in between. Germline V lookup: CDR1 SGHAT, CDR2 FQNNGV. The CDR3 bases are TGTGCCAGCAGCCCCCGGGGAGAAACGCGCCGCTACGAGCAGTACTTC. This gives the protein CASSPRGETRRYEQYF.

There are many counts of this clone. A read error is possible here, since a much larger clone lies one base away. The V gene is TRBV6-1, the J gene TRBJ1-3, with a weak D call TRBD1 (6 bases). CDR3 length: 15 residues. CDR1 and CDR2 (germline): MNHNS, SASEGT. CDR3 nucleotide sequence: TGTGCCAGCAGTAGGGGGGATGGATCTGGAAACACCACATATTTT. Residues: CASSRGDGSGNTTYF.

This clone has a count of ten or more. V usage is TRBV5-5 and J usage is TRBJ2-5; D is uncertain. The CDR3 extends over 13 amino acids. V was trimmed by 4 bases and J by 1 base, leaving 8 bases between them. Germline-derived CDR1 and CDR2 are SGHKS and YYEKEE (reference sequence). CDR3 protein: CASSLGFQETQYF. For the CDR3, the DNA is TGTGCCAGCAGCCTGGGATTCCAAGAGACCCAGTACTTC.

The V and J genes are TRBV4-2 and TRBJ2-1; 11 bases are a match to TRBD1. The CDR3 runs to 15 residues. Trimming took 1 base from V and 8 from J; bases not matched to a gene: 4. Germline V gene sequence: CDR1 LGHNA, CDR2 YNFKEQ. The CDR3 bases are TGTGCCAGCAGCCAAGGGACAGGGGGCGGGGATGAGCAGTTCTTC. Translating it yields CASSQGTGGGDEQFF.

This clone was found many times. V usage is TRBV9 and J usage is TRBJ2-5; D may be TRBD1 (6 bases). This CDR3 contains 15 residues. V was clipped by 2 bases and J by 5 bases, with 16 bases between them. Germline V gives CDR1 SGDLS, CDR2 YYNGEE. The CDR3 spells CASSVHTGFQETQYF. In nucleotides, the CDR3 is TGTGCCAGCAGCGTCCATACAGGGTTCCAGGAGACCCAGTACTTC.

At least ten counts were recorded for this clone. The chain combines TRBV20-1 with TRBJ2-7; 8 nucleotides line up with TRBD1. The J segment lost 5 bases and the V segment lost 3 bases, leaving 9 bases of the junction unmatched. In germline, CDR1 is DFQATT, CDR2 SNEGSKA (reference sequence). CDR3 size: 14 residues. CDR3 sequence: CSASIQGAMDEQYF. The DNA of the CDR3 is TGCAGTGCTAGCATCCAGGGGGCTATGGACGAGCAGTACTTC.

Sample share makes this clone medium-sized. This rearrangement joins TRBV20-1 to TRBJ1-1, with TRBD1 identical over 9 bases. Germline CDR1 is DFQATT and CDR2 is SNEGSKA (reference sequence). The CDR3 is made up of 17 amino acids. The V gene end was trimmed by 3 bases and the J gene end by 3 bases; junction bases not matched to a gene: 14. CDR3 in amino acids: CSASRRTGADWDTEAFF. CDR3 nucleotides: TGCAGTGCTAGTCGGAGGACAGGGGCTGATTGGGACACTGAAGCTTTCTTT.

By share, this clone counts as medium-sized. The V call is TRBV18, the J call TRBJ2-7, with 11 positions matching TRBD1. Per the germline V gene, CDR1 is KGHSH and CDR2 is LQKENI. The V and J ends lost 3 bases and 2 bases, in that order; junction bases with no gene match: 3. The CDR3 length is 15 residues. In DNA, the CDR3 is TGTGCCAGCTCACCGGGACAGGGGGGCCCCTACGAGCAGTACTTC. Protein: CASSPGQGGPYEQYF.

The sample holds many counts of this clone. The V call is TRBV18, the J call TRBJ1-3, with 7 bases aligning to TRBD1. CDR3 length equals 15 residues. The V segment lost 2 bases and the J segment 0 bases; nucleotides outside the gene matches: 1. Germline V gives CDR1 KGHSH, CDR2 LQKENI. The CDR3 coding sequence is TGTGCCAGCTCACCAGGGACAGTCTCTGGAAACACCATATATTTT. This codes for CASSPGTVSGNTIYF.

This clone was detected ten times or more. This sequence joins TRBV5-8 and TRBJ2-3; perhaps TRBD2 as D (5 bases). The CDR3 is made up of 15 amino acids. V dropped 7 bases and J dropped 1 base, with 16 bases sitting between them. The germline gives CDR1 SGHTS, CDR2 YDEGEE. The chain's CDR3 is CASRAGLSGTDTQYF. CDR3 bases: TGTGCCAGCCGGGCTGGGCTTAGCGGCACAGATACGCAGTATTTT.

This chain links TRBV5-1 with TRBJ1-1, with TRBD1 as a possible D gene (6 bases). Germline V gene sequence: CDR1 SGHRS, CDR2 YFSETQ. Deletions cut 4 bases from V and 2 bases from J, with 9 bases between. This CDR3 is built from 13 residues. The CDR3 sequence is CASSPQGNTEAFF. CDR3 coding DNA: TGCGCCAGCAGCCCACAGGGAAACACTGAAGCTTTCTTT.

The sample holds a few counts of this clone. The V gene is TRBV5-1, the J gene TRBJ2-1, with a weak D call TRBD2 (5 bases). Germline CDR1 is SGHRS and CDR2 is YFSETQ. V was trimmed by 6 bases and J by 0 bases, leaving 16 bases between them. The CDR3 spans 16 residues. Here the CDR3 DNA reads TGCGCCAGCATCTCTTTGAGCGGACGCTCCTACAATGAGCAGTTCTTC. It translates to CASISLSGRSYNEQFF.

This chain connects TRBV29-1 to TRBJ2-7, with 7 bases that match TRBD2. Germline V lookup: CDR1 SQVTM, CDR2 ANQGSEA. V lost 4 bases to trimming and J lost 2 bases; unmatched junction nucleotides: 2. There are 12 residues in the CDR3. The CDR3 DNA is TGCAGCGTTGGGGGGGGAGCCTACGAGCAGTACTTC. Translating it yields CSVGGGAYEQYF.

The table lists this clone with a few counts. V and J are TRBV28 and TRBJ1-1; D is undetermined. This CDR3 contains 13 residues. The V gene's germline CDR1 is MDHEN and CDR2 SYDVKM. V shed 7 bases and J shed 2 bases, with 11 bases lying between them. The CDR3 spells CASIFSLNTEAFF. CDR3 sequence (DNA): TGTGCCAGCATTTTTTCCCTCAACACTGAAGCTTTCTTT.

This clone was detected ten times or more. Possible read error: a much larger clone is one base away. V usage is TRBV6-5 and J usage is TRBJ2-7; tentatively, D is TRBD2 (7 bases). The CDR3 is made up of 15 amino acids. The germline V and J ends were trimmed by 0 bases and 5 bases, with 14 bases remaining between them. The V gene's germline CDR1 is MNHEY and CDR2 SVGAGI. The CDR3 sequence is CASSYSWGGAHEQYF. The CDR3 DNA follows: TGTGCCAGCAGTTACTCCTGGGGGGGGGCCCACGAGCAGTACTTC.

At least ten counts were recorded for this clone. The chain links TRBV6-2 or TRBV6-3 to TRBJ1-1; TRBD1 matches 10 bases. J gave up 13 bases and V 0 bases, and 5 bases lay outside the gene matches. Looked up from germline, CDR1 is MNHEY and CDR2 is SVGEGT. The CDR3 is 13 residues long. CDR3 in amino acids: CASSYSDRGLDFF. In nucleotides, the CDR3 is TGTGCCAGCAGTTACTCCGACAGGGGGCTGGATTTCTTT.

Many counts were recorded for this clone. The V and J genes are TRBV6-1 and TRBJ1-6; TRBD1 matches 7 bases. The junction had 8 bases not matched to a gene; V was cut back by 8 bases and J by 7 bases. The germline gives CDR1 MNHNS, CDR2 SASEGT. The CDR3 has 14 amino acids. DNA for the CDR3: TGTGCCAGCGCCCGGGACAGTCTAAATTCACCCCTCCACTTT. This gives the protein CASARDSLNSPLHF.

This clone is judged medium-sized. The CDR3 bases are TGTGCCAGCCGGATTCAACCCTCCACTGAAGCTTTCTTT. This sequence encodes CASRIQPSTEAFF. The chain carries TRBV28 and TRBJ1-1; D ambiguous. In germline, CDR1 is MDHEN, CDR2 SYDVKM. V dropped 8 bases and J dropped 4 bases, with 14 bases sitting between them. This CDR3 is 13 amino acids long.